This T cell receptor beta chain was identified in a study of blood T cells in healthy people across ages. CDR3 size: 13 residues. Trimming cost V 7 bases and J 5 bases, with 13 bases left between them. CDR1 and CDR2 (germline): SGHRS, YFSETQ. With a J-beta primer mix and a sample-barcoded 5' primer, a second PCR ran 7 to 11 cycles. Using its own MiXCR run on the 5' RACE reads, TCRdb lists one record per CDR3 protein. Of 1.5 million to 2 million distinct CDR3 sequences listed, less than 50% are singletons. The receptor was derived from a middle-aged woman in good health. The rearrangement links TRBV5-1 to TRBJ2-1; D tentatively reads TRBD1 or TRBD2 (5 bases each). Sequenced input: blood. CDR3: CASFSGLDNEQFF. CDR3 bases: TGCGCCAGCTTTTCGGGGCTCGACAATGAGCAGTTCTTC.